This passage covers 17 T cell receptor beta chains from one sample sequenced in a study of T cells in Graves' hyperthyroidism and ophthalmopathy. There were TCR beta CDR3 regions amplified from RNA transcripts. The primer set for the first-round RT-PCR of the TCR CDR3 was HTBI. TCRdb processed the multiplex PCR reads anew with MiXCR; each CDR3 protein has one entry. The table records approximately 200,000 distinct CDR3 sequences, about 17% of them present only once. What was sequenced was blood. All receptors derive from a man between 40 and 49 years old with Graves' hyperthyroidism.

This clonotype was counted only a few times. The CDR3 DNA reads TGTGCCAGCAGCCCAGGACTAGCGGGGTGGGAGACCCAGTACTTC. Translating it yields CASSPGLAGWETQYF. The chain links TRBV12-3 or TRBV12-4 to TRBJ2-5; 12 bases are a match to TRBD2. The CDR3 has 15 amino acids. V was pared by 6 bases and J by 5 bases, with 7 bases of the junction left unmatched.

There are a few counts of this clonotype. This chain connects TRBV5-8 to TRBJ2-7; tentatively, D is TRBD1 or TRBD2 (5 bases each). This CDR3 spans 13 amino acids. The V and J ends lost 2 bases and 5 bases respectively, with 11 bases between them. Germline V gene lookup returns CDR1 SGHTS and CDR2 YDEGEE. The CDR3 bases are TGTGCCAGCAGCTTTCAGGGAGACAACGAGCAGTACTTC. Translating it yields CASSFQGDNEQYF.

A few counts support this clonotype. The V call is TRBV29-1, the J call TRBJ2-2, with a tentative D call TRBD2 (5 bases). Trimming took 4 bases from V and 2 from J, leaving 5 bases between them. Germline V gene sequence: CDR1 SQVTM, CDR2 ANQGSEA. CDR3 length: 12 amino acids. CDR3 amino acids: CSVGLNTGELFF. The CDR3 DNA reads as TGCAGCGTTGGACTAAACACCGGGGAGCTGTTTTTT.

V gene TRBV2 combines with J gene TRBJ2-3; perhaps TRBD2 as D (7 bases). Trimming stripped 1 base from V and 0 bases from J, with 14 bases between. The CDR3 runs 17 residues. Germline V gives CDR1 SNHLY, CDR2 FYNNEI. The DNA of the CDR3 is TGTGCCAGCAGTGAAGAAGCGGCGGGGGCAAGCACAGATACGCAGTATTTT. It translates to CASSEEAAGASTDTQYF.

This clonotype occurred many times. V gene TRBV7-2 combines with J gene TRBJ2-1; D is possibly TRBD1 or TRBD2 (5 bases each). Germline V gene sequence: CDR1 SGHTA, CDR2 FQGNSA. This CDR3 comprises 13 residues. V shed 4 bases and J shed 9 bases, with 13 bases lying between them. CDR3 in amino acids: CASSSYGTSEQFF. DNA of the CDR3: TGTGCCAGCAGCTCCTATGGGACGAGTGAGCAGTTCTTC. The variable domain in full, with the rest retrieved from reference TRBV7-2 and TRBJ2-1, is GAGVSQSPSNKVTEKGKDVELRCDPISGHTALYWYRQSLGQGLEFLIYFQGNSAPDKSGLPSDRFSAERTGGSVSTLTIQRTQQEDSAVYLCASSSYGTSEQFFGPGTRLTVL.

This clonotype was seen a handful of times. The J gene is TRBJ1-5, the V gene TRBV9; 12 nucleotides line up with TRBD1. CDR3 length: 18 residues. Germline V CDR1 and CDR2: SGDLS, YYNGEE. The trim removed 4 bases at V and 2 bases at J, leaving 10 bases unmatched. CDR3 bases: TGTGCCAGCAGCCCGCGGGACAGGGGGCCTGGTGGCAATCAGCCCCAGCATTTT. It encodes CASSPRDRGPGGNQPQHF. Filled out from reference TRBV9 and TRBJ1-5, the complete variable domain reads DSGVTQTPKHLITATGQRVTLRCSPRSGDLSVYWYQQSLDQGLQFLIQYYNGEERAKGNILERFSAQQFPDLHSELNLSSLELGDSALYFCASSPRDRGPGGNQPQHFGDGTRLSIL.

This clonotype was seen at least ten times. The chain recombines TRBV20-1 with TRBJ2-1, with TRBD1 identical over 7 bases. The J segment lost 4 bases and the V segment lost 3 bases, leaving 6 bases of the junction unmatched. Germline CDR1 and CDR2: DFQATT and SNEGSKA (reference sequence). The CDR3 loop spans 14 amino acids. The CDR3 reads CSASPGQLYNEQFF. In DNA, the CDR3 is TGCAGTGCTAGTCCGGGACAGTTATACAATGAGCAGTTCTTC.

In this sample, this clonotype turned up a few times. The J gene is TRBJ1-1, the V gene TRBV19; the D is unclear. Trimming cost V 5 bases and J 0 bases, with 13 bases left between them. CDR1 LNHDA and CDR2 SQIVND come from the germline V gene (reference sequence). The CDR3 is 15 amino acids. The CDR3 is CASSLRRSMNTEAFF. CDR3 coding DNA: TGTGCCAGTAGTCTCCGGAGAAGCATGAACACTGAAGCTTTCTTT.

The sample holds a few counts of this clonotype. V and J are TRBV6-5 and TRBJ2-7; tentatively, D is TRBD1 (5 bases). This CDR3 is built from 15 residues. The germline V gene encodes CDR1 MNHEY and CDR2 SVGAGI. V was pared by 0 bases and J by 3 bases, with 12 bases between. The CDR3 nucleotides are TGTGCCAGCAGTTACTCGAGTGGACACCTCTACGAGCAGTACTTC. Translating gives CASSYSSGHLYEQYF.

The chain recombines TRBV5-1 with TRBJ2-1; 9 bases are a match to TRBD1. CDR1 is SGHRS and CDR2 is YFSETQ in the germline V gene. This CDR3 is built from 13 residues. V was clipped by 4 bases and J by 8 bases; unmatched bases: 4. The CDR3 loop is CASSDTGGDEQFF. CDR3 DNA: TGCGCCAGCAGCGATACAGGGGGCGATGAGCAGTTCTTC. The variable domain in full, completed from reference TRBV5-1 and TRBJ2-1, reads KAGVTQTPRYLIKTRGQQVTLSCSPISGHRSVSWYQQTPGQGLQFLFEYFSETQRNKGNFPGRFSGRQFSNSRSEMNVSTLELGDSALYLCASSDTGGDEQFFGPGTRLTVL.

This clonotype was observed at least ten times. The rearrangement uses TRBV27 and TRBJ1-4; the match to TRBD1 covers 7 bases. The J segment lost 6 bases and the V segment lost 4 bases, leaving 11 bases of the junction unmatched. The germline gives CDR1 MNHEY, CDR2 SMNVEV (reference sequence). This CDR3 region has 16 residues. CDR3 sequence reads: CASSSFSGQPHEKLFF. The CDR3 DNA sequence: TGTGCCAGCAGTTCATTCTCGGGACAGCCTCATGAAAAACTGTTTTTT.

The rearrangement links TRBV7-9 to TRBJ2-1; D uncertain. Between the trimmed V and J ends, which lost 1 base and 8 bases, there was a span of 12 bases. Germline CDR1 reads SEHNR; CDR2 reads FQNEAQ (reference sequence). This CDR3 region has 14 residues. The CDR3 DNA follows: TGTGCCAGCAGCTTAGACCCTTTGGGCGATGAGCAGTTCTTC. Its protein product is CASSLDPLGDEQFF.

The chain combines TRBV6-1 with TRBJ1-4; no reliable D call. This CDR3 contains 15 residues. Trimming shortened V by 5 bases and J by 6 bases, and 16 bases separated the two germline ends. CDR1 is MNHNS and CDR2 is SASEGT in the germline V gene. The DNA for the CDR3 is TGTGCCAGCAGTCCCCTAGCTGGGTTGGATGAAAAACTGTTTTTT. Translated: CASSPLAGLDEKLFF.

This clonotype has at least ten counts. J is TRBJ1-1 and V is TRBV4-1, with 10 bases lining up with TRBD1. The trim removed 2 bases at V and 4 bases at J, leaving 1 base unmatched. The CDR3 runs to 14 residues. Germline V gene data show CDR1 as MGHRA and CDR2 as YSYEKL. CDR3 nucleotides: TGCGCCAGCAGCCAATGGGACAGGGGCACTGAAGCTTTCTTT. This gives the protein CASSQWDRGTEAFF.

The V gene is TRBV9, the J gene TRBJ2-3; TRBD2 aligns across 7 bases. Germline V gene lookup returns CDR1 SGDLS and CDR2 YYNGEE. CDR3 length: 16 residues. Trimming removed 0 bases from V and 4 bases from J; junction bases left unmatched: 8. This CDR3 reads CASSVGGGVLADTQYF. The CDR3 DNA reads as TGTGCCAGCAGCGTAGGTGGGGGGGTACTCGCAGATACGCAGTATTTT.

This clonotype was detected only a few times. Since a much larger clone is just one base distant, this may be a read error. The chain has TRBV5-1 and TRBJ1-1, with a weak D call TRBD1 (5 bases). This CDR3 has 14 amino acids. V lost 7 bases to trimming and J lost 4 bases, with 17 bases between them. The germline V gene has CDR1 SGHRS and CDR2 YFSETQ. The CDR3 coding sequence is TGCGCCAGCGTTCTAGGGACGGGGAGCACTGAAGCTTTCTTT. Translating gives CASVLGTGSTEAFF.

This clonotype was observed a handful of times. V usage is TRBV25-1 and J usage is TRBJ2-1, with D tentatively TRBD2 (5 bases). Germline V gene data show CDR1 as MGHDK and CDR2 as SYGVNS. V was shortened by 2 bases and J by 4 bases, with 15 bases between the two germline ends. The CDR3 spans 16 residues. DNA for the CDR3: TGTGCCAGCAGTGAACACGGGAAGTTGGGTTACAATGAGCAGTTCTTC. This gives the protein CASSEHGKLGYNEQFF. Full variable domain (rest looked up from reference TRBV25-1 and TRBJ2-1): EADIYQTPRYLVIGTGKKITLECSQTMGHDKMYWYQQDPGMELHLIHYSYGVNSTEKGDLSSESTVSRIRTEHFPLTLESARPSHTSQYLCASSEHGKLGYNEQFFGPGTRLTVL.